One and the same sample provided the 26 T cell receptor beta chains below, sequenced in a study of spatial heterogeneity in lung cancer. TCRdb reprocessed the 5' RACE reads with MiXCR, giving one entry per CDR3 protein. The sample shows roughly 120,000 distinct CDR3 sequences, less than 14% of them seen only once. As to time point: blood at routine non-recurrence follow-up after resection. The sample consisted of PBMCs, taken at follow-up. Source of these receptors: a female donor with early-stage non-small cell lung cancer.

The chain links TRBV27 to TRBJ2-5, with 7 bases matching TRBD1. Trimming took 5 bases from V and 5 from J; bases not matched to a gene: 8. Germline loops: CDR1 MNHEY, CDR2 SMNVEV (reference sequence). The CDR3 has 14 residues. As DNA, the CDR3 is TGTGCCAGCAGTACTAGGACAGGTCGGGAGACCCAGTACTTC. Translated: CASSTRTGRETQYF.

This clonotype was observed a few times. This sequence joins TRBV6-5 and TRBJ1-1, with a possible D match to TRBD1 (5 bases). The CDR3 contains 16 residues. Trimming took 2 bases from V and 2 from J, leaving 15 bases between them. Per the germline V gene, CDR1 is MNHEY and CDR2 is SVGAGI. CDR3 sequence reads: CASSYPPWRGNTEAFF. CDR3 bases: TGTGCCAGCAGTTACCCCCCGTGGAGGGGCAACACTGAAGCTTTCTTT.

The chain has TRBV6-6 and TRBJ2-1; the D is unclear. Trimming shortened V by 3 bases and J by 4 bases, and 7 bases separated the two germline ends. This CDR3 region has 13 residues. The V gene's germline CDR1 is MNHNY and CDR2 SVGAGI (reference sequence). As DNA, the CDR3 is TGTGCCAGCAGTTATGGGATATACAATGAGCAGTTCTTC. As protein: CASSYGIYNEQFF.

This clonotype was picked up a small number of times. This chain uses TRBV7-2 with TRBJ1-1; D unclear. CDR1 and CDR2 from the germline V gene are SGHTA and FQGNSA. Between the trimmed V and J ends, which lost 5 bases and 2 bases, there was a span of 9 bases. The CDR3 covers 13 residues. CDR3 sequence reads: CASSGQRNTEAFF. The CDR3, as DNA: TGTGCCAGCAGCGGGCAGCGTAACACTGAAGCTTTCTTT.

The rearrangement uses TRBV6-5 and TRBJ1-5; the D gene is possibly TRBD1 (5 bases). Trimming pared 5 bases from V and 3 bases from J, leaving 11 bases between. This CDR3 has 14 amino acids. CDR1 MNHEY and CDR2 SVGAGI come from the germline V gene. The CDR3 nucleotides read TGTGCCAGCAGTCTCCGACAGAACAATCAGCCCCAGCATTTT. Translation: CASSLRQNNQPQHF.

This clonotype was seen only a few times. CDR3 coding DNA: TGTGCCAGCAGTTTTCACTTTCAGGGAGGCGCCTACGAGCAGTACTTC. It is translated as CASSFHFQGGAYEQYF. The gene calls are TRBV27 and TRBJ2-7; D possibly corresponds to TRBD2 (6 bases). V shed 3 bases and J shed 2 bases, with 17 bases lying between them. The CDR3 sequence is 16 residues long. The germline V gene has CDR1 MNHEY and CDR2 SMNVEV (reference sequence).

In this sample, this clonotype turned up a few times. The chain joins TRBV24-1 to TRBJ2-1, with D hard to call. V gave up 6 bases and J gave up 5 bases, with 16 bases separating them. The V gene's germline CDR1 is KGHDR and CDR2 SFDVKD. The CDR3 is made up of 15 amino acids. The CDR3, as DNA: TGTGCCACCAGTAGGGTGCATCCCAATAACAATGAGCAGTTCTTC. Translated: CATSRVHPNNNEQFF.

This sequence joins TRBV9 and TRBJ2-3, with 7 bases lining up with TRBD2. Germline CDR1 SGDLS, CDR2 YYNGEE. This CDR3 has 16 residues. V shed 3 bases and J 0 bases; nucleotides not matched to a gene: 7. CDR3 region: CASSASGTLSTDTQYF. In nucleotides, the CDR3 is TGTGCCAGCAGCGCGAGCGGGACCCTTAGCACAGATACGCAGTATTTT.

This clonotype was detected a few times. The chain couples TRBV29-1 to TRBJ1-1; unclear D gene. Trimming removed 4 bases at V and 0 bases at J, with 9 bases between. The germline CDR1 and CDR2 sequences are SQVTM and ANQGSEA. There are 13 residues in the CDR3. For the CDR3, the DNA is TGCAGCGTTGCTTCCGTTATGAACACTGAAGCTTTCTTT. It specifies CSVASVMNTEAFF.

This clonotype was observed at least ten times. The CDR3 nucleotides read TGCGCCAGCAGCTTGACCCCACCGGGACAGAACAATGAGCAGTTCTTC. This gives the protein CASSLTPPGQNNEQFF. V and J are TRBV5-1 and TRBJ2-1, with 7 bases lining up with TRBD1. CDR3 length: 16 residues. The V segment lost 1 base and the J segment 5 bases; nucleotides outside the gene matches: 9. CDR1 SGHRS and CDR2 YFSETQ come from the germline V gene. Complete variable domain (other parts from reference TRBV5-1 and TRBJ2-1): KAGVTQTPRYLIKTRGQQVTLSCSPISGHRSVSWYQQTPGQGLQFLFEYFSETQRNKGNFPGRFSGRQFSNSRSEMNVSTLELGDSALYLCASSLTPPGQNNEQFFGPGTRLTVL.

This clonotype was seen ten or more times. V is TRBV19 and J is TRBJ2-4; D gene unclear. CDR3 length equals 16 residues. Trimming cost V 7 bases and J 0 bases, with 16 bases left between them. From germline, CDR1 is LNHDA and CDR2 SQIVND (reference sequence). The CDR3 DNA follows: TGTGCCAGTATGCGAACAGATGGCATAGCCAAAAACATTCAGTACTTC. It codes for CASMRTDGIAKNIQYF.

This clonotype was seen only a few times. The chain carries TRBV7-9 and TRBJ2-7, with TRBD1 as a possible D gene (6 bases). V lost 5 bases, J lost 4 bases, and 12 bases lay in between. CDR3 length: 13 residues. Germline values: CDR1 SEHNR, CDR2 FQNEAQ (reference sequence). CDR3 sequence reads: CASSHRDNYEQYF. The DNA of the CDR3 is TGTGCCAGCAGCCATCGGGACAATTACGAGCAGTACTTC.

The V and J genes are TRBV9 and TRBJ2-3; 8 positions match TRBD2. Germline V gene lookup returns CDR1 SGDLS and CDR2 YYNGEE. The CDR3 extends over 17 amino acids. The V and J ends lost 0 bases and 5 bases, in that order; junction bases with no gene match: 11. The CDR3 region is CASSVDFRREVEDTQYF. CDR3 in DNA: TGTGCCAGCAGCGTAGATTTTCGGCGGGAGGTGGAAGATACGCAGTATTTT.

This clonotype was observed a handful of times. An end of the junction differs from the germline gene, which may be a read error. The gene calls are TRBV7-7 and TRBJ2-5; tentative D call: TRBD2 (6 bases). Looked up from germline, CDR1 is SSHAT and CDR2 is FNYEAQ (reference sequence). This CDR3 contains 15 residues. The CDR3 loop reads CASSTGLYSQETQYF. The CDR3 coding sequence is TGTGCTAGCAGCACGGGACTTTATTCCCAAGAGACCCAGTACTTC.

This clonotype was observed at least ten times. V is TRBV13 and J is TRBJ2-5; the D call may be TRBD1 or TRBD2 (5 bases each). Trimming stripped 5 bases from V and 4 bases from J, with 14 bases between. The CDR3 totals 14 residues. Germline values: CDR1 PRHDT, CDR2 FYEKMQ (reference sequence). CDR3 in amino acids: CASSPTRDGETQYF. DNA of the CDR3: TGTGCCAGCAGCCCCACCCGGGACGGAGAGACCCAGTACTTC.

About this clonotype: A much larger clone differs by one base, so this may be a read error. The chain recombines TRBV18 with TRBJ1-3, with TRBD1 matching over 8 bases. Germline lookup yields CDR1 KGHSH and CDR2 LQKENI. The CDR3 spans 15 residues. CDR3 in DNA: TGTGTCAGCTCACCGGACAGGGTCTCTGGAAACACCATATATTTT. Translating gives CVSSPDRVSGNTIYF.

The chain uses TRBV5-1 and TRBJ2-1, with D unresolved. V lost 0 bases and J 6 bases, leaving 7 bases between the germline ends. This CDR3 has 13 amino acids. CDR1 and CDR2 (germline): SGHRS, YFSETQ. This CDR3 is CASSLDLINEQFF. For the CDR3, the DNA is TGCGCCAGCAGCTTGGATCTTATCAATGAGCAGTTCTTC.

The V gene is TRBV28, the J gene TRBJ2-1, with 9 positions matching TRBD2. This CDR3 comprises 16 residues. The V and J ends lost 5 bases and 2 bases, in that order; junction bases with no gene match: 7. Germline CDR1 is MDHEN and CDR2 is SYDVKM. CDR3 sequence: CASSGKIAGAYNEQFF. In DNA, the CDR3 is TGTGCCAGCAGTGGGAAAATAGCGGGAGCCTACAATGAGCAGTTCTTC.

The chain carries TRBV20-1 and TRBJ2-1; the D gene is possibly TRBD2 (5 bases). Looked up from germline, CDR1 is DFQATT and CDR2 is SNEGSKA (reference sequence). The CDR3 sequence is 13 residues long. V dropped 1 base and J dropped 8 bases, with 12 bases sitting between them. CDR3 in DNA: TGCAGTGCTAGAGTGCCCCGGCGGGATGAGCAGTTCTTC. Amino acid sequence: CSARVPRRDEQFF.

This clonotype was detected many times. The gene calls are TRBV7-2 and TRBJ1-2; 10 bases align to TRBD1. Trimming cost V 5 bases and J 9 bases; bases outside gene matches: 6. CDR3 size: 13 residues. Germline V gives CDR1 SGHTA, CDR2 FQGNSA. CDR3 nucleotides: TGTGCCAGCAGCGGGGACAGGGGACGGCGCTACACCTTC. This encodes CASSGDRGRRYTF.

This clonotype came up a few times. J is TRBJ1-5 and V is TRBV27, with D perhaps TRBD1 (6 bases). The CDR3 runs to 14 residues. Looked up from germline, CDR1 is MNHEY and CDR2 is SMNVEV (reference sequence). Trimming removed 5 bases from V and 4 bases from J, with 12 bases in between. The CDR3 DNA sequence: TGTGCCAGCAGTGATTGGGGGGCTAATCAGCCCCAGCATTTT. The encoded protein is CASSDWGANQPQHF.

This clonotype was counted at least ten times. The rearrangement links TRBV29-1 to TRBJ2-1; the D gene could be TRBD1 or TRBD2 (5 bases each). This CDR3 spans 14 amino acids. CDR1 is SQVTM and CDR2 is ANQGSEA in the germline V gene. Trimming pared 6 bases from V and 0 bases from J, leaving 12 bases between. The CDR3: CSVKQGASYNEQFF. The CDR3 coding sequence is TGCAGCGTGAAGCAGGGAGCCTCCTACAATGAGCAGTTCTTC.

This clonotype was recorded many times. The CDR3 loop is CASSLSWDSNNSPLHF. DNA for the CDR3: TGTGCCAGCAGTTTATCCTGGGACAGCAATAATTCACCCCTCCACTTT. The rearrangement joins TRBV27 to TRBJ1-6; 7 nucleotides match TRBD1. V lost 0 bases to trimming and J lost 5 bases; unmatched junction nucleotides: 4. The CDR3 consists of 16 residues. Per the germline V gene, CDR1 is MNHEY and CDR2 is SMNVEV (reference sequence).

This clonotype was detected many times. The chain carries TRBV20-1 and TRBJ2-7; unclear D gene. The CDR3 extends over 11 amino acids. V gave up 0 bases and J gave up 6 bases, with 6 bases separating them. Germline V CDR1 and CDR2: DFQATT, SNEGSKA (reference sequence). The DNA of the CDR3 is TGCAGTGCTAGAGATATGAGCGAGCAGTACTTC. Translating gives CSARDMSEQYF.

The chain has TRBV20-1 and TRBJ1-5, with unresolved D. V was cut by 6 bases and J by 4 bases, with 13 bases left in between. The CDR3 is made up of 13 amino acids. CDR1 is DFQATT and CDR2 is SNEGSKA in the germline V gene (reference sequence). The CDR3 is CSAGQIINQPQHF. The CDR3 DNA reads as TGCAGTGCGGGCCAAATTATAAATCAGCCCCAGCATTTT.

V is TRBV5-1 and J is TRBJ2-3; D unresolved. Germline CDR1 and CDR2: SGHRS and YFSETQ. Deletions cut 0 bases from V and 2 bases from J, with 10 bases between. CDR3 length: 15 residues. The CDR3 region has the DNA TGCGCCAGCAGCTTGGGAATCTTAGCCACAGATACGCAGTATTTT. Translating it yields CASSLGILATDTQYF.